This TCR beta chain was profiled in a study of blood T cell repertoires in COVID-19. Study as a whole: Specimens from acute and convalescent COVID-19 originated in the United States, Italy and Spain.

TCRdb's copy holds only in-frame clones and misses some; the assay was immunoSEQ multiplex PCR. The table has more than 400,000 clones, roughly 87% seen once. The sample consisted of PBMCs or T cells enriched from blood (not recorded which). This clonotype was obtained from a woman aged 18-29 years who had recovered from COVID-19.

CDR3 region: CASSPINRSPGQPYEQYF. CDR3 bases: TGTGCCAGCAGCCCTATCAATAGGAGCCCGGGACAGCCCTACGAGCAGTACTTC. The V and J genes are TRBV11-2 and TRBJ2-7; TRBD1 matches at 7 bases. Germline V gene sequence: CDR1 SGHAT, CDR2 FQNNGV. The CDR3 sequence is 18 residues long. V lost 5 bases, J lost 2 bases, and 18 bases stayed unmatched.